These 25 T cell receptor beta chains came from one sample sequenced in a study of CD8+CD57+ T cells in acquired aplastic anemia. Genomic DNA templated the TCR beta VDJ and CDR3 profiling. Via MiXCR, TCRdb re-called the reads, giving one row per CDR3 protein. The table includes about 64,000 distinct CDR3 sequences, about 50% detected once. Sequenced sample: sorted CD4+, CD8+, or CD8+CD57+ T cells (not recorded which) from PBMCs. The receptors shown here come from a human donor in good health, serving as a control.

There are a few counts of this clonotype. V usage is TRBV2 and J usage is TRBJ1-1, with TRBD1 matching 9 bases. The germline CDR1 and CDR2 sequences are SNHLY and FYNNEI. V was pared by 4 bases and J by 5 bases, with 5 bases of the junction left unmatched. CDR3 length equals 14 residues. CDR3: CASSGTGAWTEAFF. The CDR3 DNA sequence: TGTGCCAGCAGTGGGACAGGGGCATGGACTGAAGCTTTCTTT. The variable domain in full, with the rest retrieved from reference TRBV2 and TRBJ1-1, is EPEVTQTPSHQVTQMGQEVILRCVPISNHLYFYWYRQILGQKVEFLVSFYNNEISEKSEIFDDQFSVERPDGSNFTLKIRSTKLEDSAMYFCASSGTGAWTEAFFGQGTRLTVV.

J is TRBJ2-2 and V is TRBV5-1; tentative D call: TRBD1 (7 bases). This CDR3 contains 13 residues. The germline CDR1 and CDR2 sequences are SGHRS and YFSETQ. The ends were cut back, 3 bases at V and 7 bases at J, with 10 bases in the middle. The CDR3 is CASSWGDSGELFF. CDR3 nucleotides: TGCGCCAGCAGCTGGGGGGACAGCGGGGAGCTGTTTTTT.

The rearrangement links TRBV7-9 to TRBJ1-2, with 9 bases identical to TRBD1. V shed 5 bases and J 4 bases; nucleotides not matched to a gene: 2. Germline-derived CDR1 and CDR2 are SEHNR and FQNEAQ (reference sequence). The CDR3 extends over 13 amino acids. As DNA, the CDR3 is TGTGCCAGCAGCCCGGACAGGGGCTATGGCTACACCTTC. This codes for CASSPDRGYGYTF.

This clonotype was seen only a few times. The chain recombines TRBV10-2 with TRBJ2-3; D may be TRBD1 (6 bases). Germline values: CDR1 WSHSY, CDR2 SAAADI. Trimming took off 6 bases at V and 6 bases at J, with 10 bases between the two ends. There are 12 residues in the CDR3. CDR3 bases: TGCGCCAGCAGCGCAGGGGCGGATACGCAGTATTTT. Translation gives CASSAGADTQYF.

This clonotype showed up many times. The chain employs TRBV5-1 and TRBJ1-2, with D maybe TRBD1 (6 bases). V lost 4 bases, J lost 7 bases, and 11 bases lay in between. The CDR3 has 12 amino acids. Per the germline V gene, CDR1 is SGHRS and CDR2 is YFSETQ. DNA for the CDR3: TGCGCCAGCAGCATACAGGGTAGTGGCTACACCTTC. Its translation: CASSIQGSGYTF.

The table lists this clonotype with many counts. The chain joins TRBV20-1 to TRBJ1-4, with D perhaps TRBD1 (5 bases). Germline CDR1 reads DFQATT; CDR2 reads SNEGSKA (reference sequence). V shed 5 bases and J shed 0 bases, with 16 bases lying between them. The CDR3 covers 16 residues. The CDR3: CSAVPGVGATNEKLFF. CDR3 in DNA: TGCAGTGCTGTACCGGGGGTTGGGGCAACTAATGAAAAACTGTTTTTT.

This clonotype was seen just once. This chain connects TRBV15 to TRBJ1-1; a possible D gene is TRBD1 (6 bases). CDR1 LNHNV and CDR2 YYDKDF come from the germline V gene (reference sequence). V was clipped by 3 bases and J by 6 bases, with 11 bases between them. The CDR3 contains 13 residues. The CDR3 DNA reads TGTGCCACCAGCAGGGGGGGCCGGGCTGAAGCTTTCTTT. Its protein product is CATSRGGRAEAFF.

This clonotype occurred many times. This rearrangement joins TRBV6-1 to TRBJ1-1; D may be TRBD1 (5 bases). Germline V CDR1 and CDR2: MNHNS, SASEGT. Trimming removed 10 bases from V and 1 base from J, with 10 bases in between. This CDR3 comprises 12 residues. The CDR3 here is CATHRQNTEAFF. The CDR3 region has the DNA TGTGCCACCCACAGGCAGAACACTGAAGCTTTCTTT.

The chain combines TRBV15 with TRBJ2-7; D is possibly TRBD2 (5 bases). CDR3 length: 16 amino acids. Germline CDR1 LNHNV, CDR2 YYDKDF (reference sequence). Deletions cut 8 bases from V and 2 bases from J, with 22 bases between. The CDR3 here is CATWPAGRTQTYEQYF. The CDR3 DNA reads TGTGCCACCTGGCCAGCCGGTAGGACTCAAACCTACGAGCAGTACTTC.

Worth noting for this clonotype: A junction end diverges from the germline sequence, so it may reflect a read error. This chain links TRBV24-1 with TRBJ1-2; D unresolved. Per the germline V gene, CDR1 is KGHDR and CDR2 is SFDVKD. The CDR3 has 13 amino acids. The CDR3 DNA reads TGTGCCACCAGTGATTTATACACAAGAAGAGGGTACTTC. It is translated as CATSDLYTRRGYF.

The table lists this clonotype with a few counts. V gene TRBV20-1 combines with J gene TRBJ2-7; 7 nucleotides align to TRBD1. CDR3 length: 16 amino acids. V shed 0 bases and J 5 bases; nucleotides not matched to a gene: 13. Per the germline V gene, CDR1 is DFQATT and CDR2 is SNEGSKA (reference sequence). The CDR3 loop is CSARDIRGRGFNEQYF. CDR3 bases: TGCAGTGCTAGAGACATAAGGGGCAGGGGGTTCAACGAGCAGTACTTC.

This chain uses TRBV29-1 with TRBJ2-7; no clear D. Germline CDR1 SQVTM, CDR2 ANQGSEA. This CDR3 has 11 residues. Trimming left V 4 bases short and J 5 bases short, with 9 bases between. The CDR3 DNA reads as TGCAGCGTTGGGCCCTTTGACGAGCAGTACGTC. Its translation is CSVGPFDEQYV.

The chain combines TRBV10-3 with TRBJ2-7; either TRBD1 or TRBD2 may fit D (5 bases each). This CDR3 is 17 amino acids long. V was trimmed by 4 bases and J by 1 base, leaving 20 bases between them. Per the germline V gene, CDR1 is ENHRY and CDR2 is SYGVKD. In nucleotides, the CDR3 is TGTGCCATCAGTGCCAGCAAACGTGGGACGATATCCTACGAGCAGTACTTC. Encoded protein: CAISASKRGTISYEQYF.

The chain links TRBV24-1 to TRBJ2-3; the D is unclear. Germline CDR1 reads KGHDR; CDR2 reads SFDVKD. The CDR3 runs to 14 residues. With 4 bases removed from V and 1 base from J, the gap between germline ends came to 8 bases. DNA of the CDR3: TGTGCCACCAGTGAATACGGACGCACAGATACGCAGTATTTT. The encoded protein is CATSEYGRTDTQYF.

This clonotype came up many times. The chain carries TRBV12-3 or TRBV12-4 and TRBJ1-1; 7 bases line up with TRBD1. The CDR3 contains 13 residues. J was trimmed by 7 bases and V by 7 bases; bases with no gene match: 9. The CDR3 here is CASTTDRAFEAFF. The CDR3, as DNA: TGTGCCAGCACTACCGACAGGGCCTTTGAAGCTTTCTTT.

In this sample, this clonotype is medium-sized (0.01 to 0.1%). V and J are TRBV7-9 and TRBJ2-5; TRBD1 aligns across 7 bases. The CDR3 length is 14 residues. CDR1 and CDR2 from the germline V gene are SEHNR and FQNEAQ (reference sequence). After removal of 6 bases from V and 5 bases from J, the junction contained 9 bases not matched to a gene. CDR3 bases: TGTGCCAGCAGACCCTGGACAGGCGGGGAGACCCAGTACTTC. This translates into CASRPWTGGETQYF. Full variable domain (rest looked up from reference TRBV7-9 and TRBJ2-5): DTGVSQNPRHKITKRGQNVTFRCDPISEHNRLYWYRQTLGQGPEFLTYFQNEAQLEKSRLLSDRFSAERPKGSFSTLEIQRTEQGDSAMYLCASRPWTGGETQYFGPGTRLLVL.

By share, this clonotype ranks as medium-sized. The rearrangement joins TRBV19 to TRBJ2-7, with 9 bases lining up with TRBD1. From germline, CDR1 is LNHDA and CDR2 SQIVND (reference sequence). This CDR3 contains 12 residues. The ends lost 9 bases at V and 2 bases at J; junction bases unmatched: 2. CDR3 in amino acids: CASGTGPYEQYF. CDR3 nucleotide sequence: TGTGCCAGCGGGACAGGGCCCTACGAGCAGTACTTC.

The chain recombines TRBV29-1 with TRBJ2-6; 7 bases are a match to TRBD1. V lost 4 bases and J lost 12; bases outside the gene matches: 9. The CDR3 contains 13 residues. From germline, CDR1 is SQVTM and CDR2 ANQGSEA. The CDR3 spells CSVGTPGQSVLTF. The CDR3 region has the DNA TGCAGCGTTGGAACTCCGGGACAGTCCGTCCTGACTTTC.

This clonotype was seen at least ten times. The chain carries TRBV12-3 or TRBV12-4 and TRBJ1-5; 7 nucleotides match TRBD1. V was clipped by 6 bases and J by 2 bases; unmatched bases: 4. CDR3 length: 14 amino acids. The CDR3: CASSLQGGNQPQHF. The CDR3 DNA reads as TGTGCCAGCAGCTTGCAGGGGGGCAATCAGCCCCAGCATTTT.

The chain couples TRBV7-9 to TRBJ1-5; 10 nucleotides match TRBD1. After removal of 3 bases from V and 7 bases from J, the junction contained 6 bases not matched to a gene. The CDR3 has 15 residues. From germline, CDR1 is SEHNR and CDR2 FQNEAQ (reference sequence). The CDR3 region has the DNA TGTGCCAGCAGCTTGTGGACAGGGGGTAGCCAGCCCCAGCATTTT. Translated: CASSLWTGGSQPQHF.

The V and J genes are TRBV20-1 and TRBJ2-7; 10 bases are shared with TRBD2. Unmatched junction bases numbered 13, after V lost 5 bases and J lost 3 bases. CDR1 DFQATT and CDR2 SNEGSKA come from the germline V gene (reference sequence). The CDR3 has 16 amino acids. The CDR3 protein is CSARAPISSGSYEQYF. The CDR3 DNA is TGCAGTGCTCGCGCACCGATTTCTAGCGGGAGCTACGAGCAGTACTTC.

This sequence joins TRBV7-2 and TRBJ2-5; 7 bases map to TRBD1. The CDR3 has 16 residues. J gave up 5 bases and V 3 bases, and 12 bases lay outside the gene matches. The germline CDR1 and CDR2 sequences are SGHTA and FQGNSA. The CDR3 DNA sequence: TGTGCCAGCAGCTTGGACAGGATTCTACGAGGGGAGACCCAGTACTTC. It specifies CASSLDRILRGETQYF.

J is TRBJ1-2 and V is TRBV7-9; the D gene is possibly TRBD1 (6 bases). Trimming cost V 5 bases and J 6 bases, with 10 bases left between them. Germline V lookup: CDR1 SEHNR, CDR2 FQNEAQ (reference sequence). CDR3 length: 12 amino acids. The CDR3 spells CASSSYRDGYTF. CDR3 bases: TGTGCCAGCAGCAGCTACAGGGATGGCTACACCTTC.

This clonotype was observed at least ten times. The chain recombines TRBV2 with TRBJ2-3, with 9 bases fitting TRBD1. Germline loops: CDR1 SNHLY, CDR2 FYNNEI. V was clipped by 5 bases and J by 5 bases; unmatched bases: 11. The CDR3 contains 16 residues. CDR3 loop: CASSPPRTGEGDTQYF. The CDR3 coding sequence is TGTGCCAGCAGTCCCCCCAGGACAGGGGAGGGAGATACGCAGTATTTT.

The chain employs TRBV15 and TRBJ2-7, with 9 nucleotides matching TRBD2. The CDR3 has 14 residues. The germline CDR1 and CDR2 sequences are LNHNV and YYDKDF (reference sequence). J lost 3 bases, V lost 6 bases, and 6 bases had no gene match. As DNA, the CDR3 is TGTGCCACCAGGGCTAGCGGGAACCTCTACGAGCAGTACTTC. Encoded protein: CATRASGNLYEQYF.